These 16 T cell receptor beta chains share one sample of origin, sequenced in a study of Ad26.COV2.S vaccination and SARS-CoV-2 variants. Using immunoSEQ multiplex PCR, the repertoire was profiled, and TCRdb retains in-frame clones only, with some absent. The profile shows a few hundred thousand clones, roughly 84% of them singletons. As to treatment: 15 to 20 received Ad26.COV2.S at low or high dose, single or two shots; about 5 received placebo; per-sample allocation not given. On day 63 after the first injection, vaccine and placebo recipients gave samples. The source material was peripheral blood, sampled in a trial of Ad26.COV2.S vaccine versus placebo. The receptors originated from a person between 18 and 60 years old who received the Ad26.COV2.S COVID-19 vaccine or a placebo.

The chain has TRBV6-5 and TRBJ1-2; 9 bases match TRBD1. J lost 2 bases, V lost 2 bases, and 6 bases had no gene match. Germline lookup yields CDR1 MNHEY and CDR2 SVGAGI. This CDR3 has 16 amino acids. The CDR3 DNA follows: TGTGCCAGCAGTTACCTCGGGACAGGGCTAAACTATGGCTACACCTTC. Translation: CASSYLGTGLNYGYTF.

V usage is TRBV4-3 and J usage is TRBJ2-2; TRBD2 matches at 8 bases. Germline V gives CDR1 LGHNA, CDR2 YSLEER. V was pared by 4 bases and J by 7 bases, with 8 bases of the junction left unmatched. The CDR3 runs to 15 residues. In nucleotides, the CDR3 is TGCGCCAGCAGCCTACTCGGGGGGGCCGGCGGGGAGCTGTTTTTT. Protein: CASSLLGGAGGELFF.

The chain has TRBV9 and TRBJ2-7; D may be TRBD1 (5 bases). This CDR3 comprises 14 residues. The germline V and J ends were trimmed by 4 bases and 0 bases, with 11 bases remaining between them. Germline assignment: CDR1 SGDLS and CDR2 YYNGEE. The CDR3 nucleotides read TGTGCCAGCAGCCCCGGACATAGCTCCTACGAGCAGTACTTC. Protein sequence: CASSPGHSSYEQYF.

V usage is TRBV3-1 (or the pseudogene TRBV3-2) and J usage is TRBJ1-2; 8 nucleotides align to TRBD1. The CDR3 covers 12 residues. V shed 5 bases and J 8 bases; nucleotides not matched to a gene: 4. The germline CDR1 and CDR2 sequences are LGHDT and YNNKEL (reference sequence). The CDR3 DNA reads TGTGCCAGCAGCTCCCGGGACAGGGGCTACACCTTC. Translation: CASSSRDRGYTF.

This clone was observed a single time. Relative to the germline gene, one junction end is altered; a read error may explain this. V gene TRBV6-6 combines with J gene TRBJ2-7; D may be TRBD2 (5 bases). CDR1 is MNHNY and CDR2 is SVGAGI in the germline V gene (reference sequence). This CDR3 contains 14 residues. The CDR3: CASTYSTGSYEQYF. DNA for the CDR3: TGTGCCAGCACTTACTCGACGGGATCCTACGAGCAGTACTTC.

The chain combines TRBV15 with TRBJ1-5; D is unclear. Germline CDR1 reads LNHNV; CDR2 reads YYDKDF (reference sequence). Trimming cost V 1 base and J 4 bases, with 20 bases left between them. The CDR3 extends over 18 amino acids. CDR3 region: CATSRGIQRVSWNQPQHF. Written as DNA, the CDR3 is TGTGCCACCAGCAGAGGTATACAACGCGTTAGTTGGAATCAGCCCCAGCATTTT.

This chain uses TRBV19 with TRBJ2-1; 12 nucleotides agree with TRBD2. V gave up 4 bases and J gave up 10 bases; unmatched junction bases: 11. The CDR3 sequence is 16 residues long. Germline V gene data show CDR1 as LNHDA and CDR2 as SQIVND (reference sequence). Written as DNA, the CDR3 is TGTGCCAGTAGTACGCATCCTAGCGGGGGGGCTGGCGAGCAGTTCTTC. Protein product: CASSTHPSGGAGEQFF.

This clone is a singleton in its sample. V usage is TRBV3-1 (or the pseudogene TRBV3-2) and J usage is TRBJ2-1; TRBD1 agrees at 10 bases. J gave up 6 bases and V 2 bases, and 10 bases lay outside the gene matches. Germline CDR1 is LGHDT and CDR2 is YNNKEL (reference sequence). CDR3 length equals 17 residues. CDR3 in amino acids: CASSQTALRTGGNEQFF. The CDR3 coding sequence is TGTGCCAGCAGCCAAACCGCTCTTCGGACAGGGGGCAATGAGCAGTTCTTC.

This clone has just a few counts. V gene TRBV5-6 combines with J gene TRBJ2-2; the match to TRBD2 covers 8 bases. Germline V CDR1 and CDR2: SGHDT, YYEEEE. The J segment lost 8 bases and the V segment lost 3 bases, leaving 6 bases of the junction unmatched. CDR3 length: 14 amino acids. The CDR3 is CASSSGLALGELFF. In DNA form, the CDR3 reads TGTGCCAGCAGCTCCGGACTAGCCCTGGGGGAGCTGTTTTTT.

This clone was observed a handful of times. The CDR3 region has the DNA TGTGCCAGCAGTTTAGAGTGGACAGGCCTCGTTCTCCCCCTCCACTTT. It specifies CASSLEWTGLVLPLHF. This chain joins TRBV27 and TRBJ1-6; 7 nucleotides align to TRBD1. The CDR3 contains 16 residues. The V gene's germline CDR1 is MNHEY and CDR2 SMNVEV (reference sequence). The junction had 14 bases not matched to a gene; V was cut back by 2 bases and J by 13 bases.

The CDR3 sequence: CASSLGWGNQPQHF. The CDR3 region has the DNA TGTGCCAGCAGCTTAGGGTGGGGCAATCAGCCCCAGCATTTT. The chain is built from TRBV13 and TRBJ1-5; no clear D. The germline gives CDR1 PRHDT, CDR2 FYEKMQ (reference sequence). Trimming removed 0 bases at V and 2 bases at J, with 5 bases between. The length of the CDR3 is 14 residues.

This chain uses TRBV15 with TRBJ1-2; D is unresolved. Germline CDR1 reads LNHNV; CDR2 reads YYDKDF (reference sequence). V gave up 0 bases and J gave up 5 bases, with 10 bases separating them. CDR3 length equals 14 residues. CDR3 sequence: CATSREGSFYGYTF. The CDR3 DNA reads TGTGCCACCAGCAGAGAGGGCAGTTTTTATGGCTACACCTTC.

The chain couples TRBV10-3 to TRBJ1-3; TRBD1 matches at 7 bases. The CDR3 spans 16 residues. Looked up from germline, CDR1 is ENHRY and CDR2 is SYGVKD. V shed 3 bases, J shed 0 bases, and the junction held 5 bases outside the gene matches. The chain's CDR3 is CAISDGTVNSGNTIYF. CDR3 sequence (DNA): TGTGCCATCAGTGACGGGACAGTGAACTCTGGAAACACCATATATTTT.

This sequence joins TRBV19 and TRBJ1-6; no firm D call. The CDR3 extends over 16 amino acids. V lost 3 bases to trimming and J lost 6 bases, with 15 bases between them. Germline lookup yields CDR1 LNHDA and CDR2 SQIVND (reference sequence). The CDR3, as DNA: TGTGCCAGTAGTATCTTGTCAGGATCCGGTAATTCACCCCTCCACTTT. Translated, it gives CASSILSGSGNSPLHF.

The CDR3 sequence: CASSMQDRTTGNEKLFF. The CDR3 DNA follows: TGTGCCAGTAGTATGCAGGACAGGACGACGGGTAATGAAAAACTGTTTTTT. The chain couples TRBV19 to TRBJ1-4, with 7 nucleotides matching TRBD1. The CDR3 is made up of 17 amino acids. Germline V gene sequence: CDR1 LNHDA, CDR2 SQIVND (reference sequence). V shed 3 bases and J 4 bases; nucleotides not matched to a gene: 11. Variable domain in full (rest from reference TRBV19 and TRBJ1-4): DGGITQSPKYLFRKEGQNVTLSCEQNLNHDAMYWYRQDPGQGLRLIYYSQIVNDFQKGDIAEGYSVSREKKESFPLTVTSAQKNPTAFYLCASSMQDRTTGNEKLFFGSGTQLSVL.

The J gene is TRBJ1-6, the V gene TRBV5-4; D is unclear. This CDR3 comprises 13 residues. The V gene's germline CDR1 is SGHNT and CDR2 YYREEE (reference sequence). Trimming removed 4 bases from V and 7 bases from J, with 9 bases in between. For the CDR3, the DNA is TGTGCCAGCAGCCTTGGACGGAATTCACCCCTCCACTTT. This translates into CASSLGRNSPLHF.